These T cell receptor beta chains were read from a single sample in a study of regulatory and conventional T cells in RAG deficiency. The table came from immunoSEQ multiplex PCR; TCRdb's copy has only in-frame clones and leaves some out. The sample holds some 28,000 clones, 85% to 95% seen once. These data are also associated with another study on regulatory T cells.

The sample comprised Tregs sorted from blood. Receptor source: a human donor in good health. Each CDR3 is given with its conserved first and last residue. D genes are given only for firm matches. Size tells how often a clone was seen (once, few, many) or the class of an expanded clone, and some rows leave it out.

.	TRBV19	.	TRBJ1-6	TGTGCCAGTAGTATCAGGGAACGGGGCAATAATTCACCCCTCCACTTT	CASSIRERGNNSPLHF
.	TRBV7-3	.	TRBJ2-3	TGTGCCAGCAGCTTAGGTTACCGTCACGGAGATACGCAGTATTTT	CASSLGYRHGDTQYF
.	TRBV11-1	.	TRBJ2-6	TGTGCCAGCAGCTTGACCGCTGGCGGGGCCAACGTCCTGACTTTC	CASSLTAGGANVLTF
once	TRBV18	.	TRBJ2-3	TGTGCCAGCTCACTCGGAACAGATACGCAGTATTTT	CASSLGTDTQYF
.	TRBV5-1	.	TRBJ1-2	TGCGCCAGCAGTCCGCAGGGACGCTATGGCTACACCTTC	CASSPQGRYGYTF
.	TRBV27	.	TRBJ2-1	TGTGCCAGCAGAGGGTGGGATGAGCAGTTCTTC	CASRGWDEQFF
.	TRBV6-5	.	TRBJ1-1	TGTGCCAGCAGTTACCAGGGGTTAACTGAAGCTTTCTTT	CASSYQGLTEAFF
.	TRBV5-1	.	TRBJ1-1	TGCGCCAGCAGCTTGGTTGGGAGAGAAGCTTTCTTT	CASSLVGREAFF
.	TRBV4-2	.	TRBJ2-3	TGTGCCAGCAGCTTTGCCGGGCTCTCCTTTACAGATACGCAGTATTTT	CASSFAGLSFTDTQYF
few	TRBV28	.	TRBJ1-4	TGTGCCACCAGACTGGCCGGGATTAATGAAAAACTGTTTTTT	CATRLAGINEKLFF
few	TRBV11-2	.	TRBJ1-6	TGTGCCAGCAGCGGGAGAATGTATCAGTCCTATAATTCACCCCTCCACTTT	CASSGRMYQSYNSPLHF
.	TRBV18	TRBD1	TRBJ1-6	TGTGCCAGCTCAAGCGGGACAGGCCATAATTCACCCCTCCACTTT	CASSSGTGHNSPLHF
.	TRBV30	.	TRBJ1-2	TGTGCCTGGAGTCCCGACAGAGTGGGGGGTAGCGGCTACACCTTC	CAWSPDRVGGSGYTF
.	TRBV5-6	.	TRBJ1-2	TGTGCCAGCAGCTTGGTCATCACCGGGCCCCGCGGCTACACCTTC	CASSLVITGPRGYTF
.	TRBV11-2	.	TRBJ1-2	TGTGCCAGCAGCTTAGACAGGGAGGGCTACACCTTC	CASSLDREGYTF
.	TRBV6-5	.	TRBJ1-2	TGTGCCAGCAGTTACTCAGCAGGGGTGAGCTATGGCTACACCTTC	CASSYSAGVSYGYTF
.	TRBV5-1	TRBD1	TRBJ2-7	TGCGCCAGCAGCCGCGGACAGGGGTTCCACGAGCAGTACTTC	CASSRGQGFHEQYF
once	TRBV6-5	TRBD2	TRBJ2-7	TGTGCCAGCAGCCCGGGGGGGCCCTCCTACGAGCAGTACTTC	CASSPGGPSYEQYF
.	TRBV11-1	.	TRBJ2-3	TGTGCCAGCAGCCCGACTCTCGACGGGGTAGCGCGGCATTTT	CASSPTLDGVARHF
.	TRBV11-1	.	TRBJ2-3	TGTGCCAGCAGCTTATGGAGTTTTGGCAGGGAAAAAAAAGATACGCAGTATTTT	CASSLWSFGREKKDTQYF
few	TRBV19	.	TRBJ2-7	TGTGCCAGTAGTATAGTTGACAGGTACGAGCAGTACTTC	CASSIVDRYEQYF
.	TRBV5-8	.	TRBJ2-6	TGTGCCAGCAAGGTCACTCATCCACAAAGTCGGGCCAACGTCCTGACTTTC	CASKVTHPQSRANVLTF
.	TRBV11-2	.	TRBJ1-2	TGTGCCAGCAGCGGAATTAACAGGGTCGGCTACACCTTC	CASSGINRVGYTF
few	TRBV4-2	.	TRBJ1-1	TGTGCCAGCACTCCCGAGGGGGGCACTGAAGCTTTCTTT	CASTPEGGTEAFF
.	TRBV7-2	.	TRBJ1-2	TGTGCCAGCAGCCACCGGAACAGGGCACATGGCTACACCTTC	CASSHRNRAHGYTF
.	TRBV27	.	TRBJ2-7	TGTGCCAGCAGTTTGAGAGGGACCTACGAGCAGTACTTC	CASSLRGTYEQYF
.	TRBV5-6	.	TRBJ2-7	TGTGCCAGCAGCTCTGGACGGGTCTTATGGGAAGAGCAGTACTTC	CASSSGRVLWEEQYF
once	TRBV6-5	.	TRBJ2-5	TGTGCCAGCAGTAATTCGCAAGAGACCCAGTACTTC	CASSNSQETQYF
.	TRBV18	TRBD1	TRBJ1-3	TGTGCCAGCTCACCGGACAGGGGGTCGACCGCGACCTTT	CASSPDRGSTATF
.	TRBV9	TRBD1	TRBJ1-1	TGTGCCAGCAGCGGACAGACAGGGGTAACTGAAGCTTTCTTT	CASSGQTGVTEAFF
.	TRBV28	.	TRBJ2-7	TGTGCCAGCAGTGGAAGGGGCAGGGTAGGTTACGAGCAGTACTTC	CASSGRGRVGYEQYF
.	TRBV2	.	TRBJ1-6	TGTGCCAGCAGTGAAAGTCCGGATTATTCACCCCTCCACTTT	CASSESPDYSPLHF